Presented here are 4 T cell receptor beta chains from one specimen sequenced in a study of blood T cells in healthy people across ages. Next came a second PCR, run for roughly 7 to 12 cycles, which used a sample-barcoded 5' primer along with a J-beta primer mix. MiXCR, run by TCRdb on the 5' RACE reads, gives a single entry per CDR3 protein. The sample records about 2 million distinct CDR3 sequences, 49% being singletons. The sequencing sample was made of blood. The receptor source for this set is a woman between 40 and 55 years old in good health.

This chain joins TRBV20-1 and TRBJ1-1; D not certain. CDR1 and CDR2 (germline): DFQATT, SNEGSKA (reference sequence). V was cut by 6 bases and J by 0 bases, with 17 bases left in between. The CDR3 consists of 15 residues. The CDR3 region has the DNA TGCAGTGCCGACACTAGGACGGGTTTGAACACTGAAGCTTTCTTT. This translates into CSADTRTGLNTEAFF.

This clonotype was observed a few times. This chain connects TRBV18 to TRBJ2-3; D unclear. Per germline, CDR1 KGHSH and CDR2 LQKENI. CDR3 length: 14 residues. V lost 3 bases and J 6 bases, leaving 13 bases between the germline ends. The CDR3 DNA is TGTGCCAGCTCACCTCGTAGGGTATCGGATACGCAGTATTTT. Amino acids: CASSPRRVSDTQYF.

V gene TRBV29-1 combines with J gene TRBJ2-5; 11 nucleotides align to TRBD2. In germline, CDR1 is SQVTM, CDR2 ANQGSEA. The V gene end was trimmed by 7 bases and the J gene end by 1 base; junction bases not matched to a gene: 2. The CDR3 totals 13 residues. In DNA, the CDR3 is TGCAGCGAGACTAGCGGGGTCCAAGAGACCCAGTACTTC. Protein: CSETSGVQETQYF.

The chain employs TRBV29-1 and TRBJ2-3, with D possibly being TRBD2 (6 bases). V was trimmed by 0 bases and J by 4 bases, leaving 14 bases between them. CDR3 length equals 15 residues. Germline lookup yields CDR1 SQVTM and CDR2 ANQGSEA. Here the CDR3 DNA reads TGCAGCGTTGAAGAATCGGGACCGGGAGCAGATACGCAGTATTTT. It is translated as CSVEESGPGADTQYF.